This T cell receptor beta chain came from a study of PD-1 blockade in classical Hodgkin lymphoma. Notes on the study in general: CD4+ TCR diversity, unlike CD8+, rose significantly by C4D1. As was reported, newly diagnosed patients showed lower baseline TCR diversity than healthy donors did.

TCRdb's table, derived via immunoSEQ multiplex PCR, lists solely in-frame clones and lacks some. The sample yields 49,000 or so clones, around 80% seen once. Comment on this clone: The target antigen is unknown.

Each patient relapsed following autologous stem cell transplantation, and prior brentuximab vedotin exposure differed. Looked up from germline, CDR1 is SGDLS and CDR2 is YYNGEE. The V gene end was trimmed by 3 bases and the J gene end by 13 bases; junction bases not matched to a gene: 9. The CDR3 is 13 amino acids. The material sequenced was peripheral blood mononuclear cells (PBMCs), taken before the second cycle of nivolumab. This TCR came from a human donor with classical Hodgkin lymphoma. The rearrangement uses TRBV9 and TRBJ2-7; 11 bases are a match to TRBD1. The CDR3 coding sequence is TGTGCCAGCAGCGGAACGGGACAGGGGGTTTTATACTTC. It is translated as CASSGTGQGVLYF.